A selection of T cell receptor beta chains follows, all from one sample in a study of blood T cells in healthy people across ages. From the 5' RACE reads, TCRdb called clonotypes with MiXCR, one entry per CDR3 protein. The sample lists approximately 1.5 million distinct CDR3 sequences, 40% to 45% occurring once. Sequenced sample: blood. The receptors were sampled from a woman younger than 35 in good health. CDR3s include the opening cysteine and the closing phenylalanine or tryptophan. The order of the fields is J gene, V gene, clone size, D gene, CDR3 protein, CDR3 DNA. The D gene is left open where the match is weak. Clone size is given for some rows only: seen once, a few or many times, or a class if the clone is expanded.

TRBJ2-7 | TRBV27 | few | - | CASAGVGDEQYF | TGTGCCAGCGCAGGGGTTGGAGACGAGCAGTACTTC
TRBJ1-2 | TRBV12-3/TRBV12-4 | few | TRBD1 | CASRAKTGNYGYTF | TGTGCCAGCAGGGCTAAGACAGGGAACTATGGCTACACCTTC
TRBJ2-7 | TRBV20-1 | - | TRBD2 | CSALKGLAGHNEQYF | TGCAGTGCTTTAAAGGGACTAGCGGGTCACAATGAGCAGTACTTC
TRBJ1-6 | TRBV6-1 | - | TRBD1 | CASSDATGVYNSPLHF | TGTGCCAGCAGTGATGCGACAGGGGTCTATAATTCACCCCTCCACTTT
TRBJ1-2 | TRBV27 | - | TRBD1 | CASSTTGKLPYGYTF | TGTGCCAGCAGTACGACAGGGAAACTCCCCTATGGCTACACCTTC
TRBJ2-7 | TRBV28 | - | - | CASSSVTVKYF | TGTGCCAGCAGTTCGGTGACGGTAAAGTACTTC
TRBJ2-1 | TRBV6-5 | - | TRBD1 | CASSYNQGALNEQFF | TGTGCCAGCAGTTACAATCAGGGGGCGTTGAATGAGCAGTTCTTC
TRBJ2-3 | TRBV28 | few | TRBD1 | CASSLYDRASTDTQYF | TGTGCCAGCAGTTTATACGACAGGGCGAGCACAGATACGCAGTATTTT
TRBJ2-1 | TRBV12-5 | few | - | CASGLDRYNEQFF | TGTGCTAGTGGACTTGACAGATACAATGAGCAGTTCTTC
TRBJ1-5 | TRBV5-1 | - | - | CASSCPGIGNQPQHF | TGCGCCAGCAGCTGCCCAGGTATTGGCAATCAGCCCCAGCATTTT
TRBJ2-1 | TRBV4-1 | - | TRBD1 | CASSQQSGGAPNEQFF | TGCGCCAGCAGCCAACAATCAGGGGGCGCGCCAAATGAGCAGTTCTTC
TRBJ2-6 | TRBV27 | few | TRBD1 | CASSMTGGASGANVLTF | TGTGCCAGCAGTATGACAGGGGGCGCATCTGGGGCCAACGTCCTGACTTTC
TRBJ2-5 | TRBV4-1 | many | - | CASSQDSRSKETQYF | TGCGCCAGCAGCCAAGATAGTCGGAGTAAAGAGACCCAGTACTTC
TRBJ2-3 | TRBV6-2/TRBV6-3 | few | - | CASSQRLNTDTQYF | TGTGCCAGCAGCCAAAGACTAAACACAGATACGCAGTATTTT
TRBJ2-1 | TRBV29-1 | - | TRBD2 | CSVVWGGHEQFF | TGCAGCGTTGTATGGGGAGGGCATGAGCAGTTCTTC
TRBJ2-5 | TRBV7-2 | few | - | CASSLARGVSETQYF | TGTGCCAGCAGCTTAGCGCGAGGAGTTTCAGAGACCCAGTACTTC
TRBJ2-3 | TRBV7-2 | few | TRBD2 | CASSVTSGVPDTQYF | TGTGCCAGCAGCGTTACTAGCGGGGTACCCGATACGCAGTATTTT
TRBJ2-1 | TRBV7-2 | - | - | CASSLARRNTEQFF | TGTGCCAGCAGCTTAGCTAGGAGGAACACTGAGCAGTTCTTC
TRBJ2-3 | TRBV12-3/TRBV12-4 | - | TRBD2 | CASSLGGSGRSTQYF | TGTGCCAGCAGTTTAGGAGGGAGCGGGAGGTCTACGCAGTATTTT
TRBJ2-5 | TRBV5-1 | - | - | CASSLGPFQETQYF | TGCGCCAGCAGCTTGGGCCCATTCCAAGAGACCCAGTACTTC
TRBJ2-7 | TRBV27 | - | TRBD2 | CASSTLAGVYNEQYF | TGTGCCAGCAGCACACTAGCGGGCGTCTACAATGAGCAGTACTTC
TRBJ2-7 | TRBV4-2 | many | - | CASSQDLLTSEQYF | TGTGCCAGCAGCCAAGATCTTCTGACTAGCGAGCAGTACTTC
TRBJ2-5 | TRBV13 | - | - | CASSSQGEETQYF | TGTGCCAGCAGCTCGCAAGGGGAAGAGACCCAGTACTTC
TRBJ1-4 | TRBV5-1 | few | - | CASSTGTVEKLFF | TGCGCCAGCAGCACCGGGACGGTTGAAAAACTGTTTTTT
TRBJ2-1 | TRBV20-1 | - | - | CSAAFPRLANNEQFF | TGCAGTGCCGCTTTTCCGAGGCTAGCAAACAATGAGCAGTTCTTC
TRBJ1-1 | TRBV20-1 | once | TRBD1 | CSAADRLNTEAFF | TGCAGTGCAGCGGACAGGCTGAACACTGAAGCTTTCTTT
TRBJ2-3 | TRBV20-1 | - | TRBD2 | CSADSGSGSDTQYF | TGCAGTGCTGATAGCGGGAGCGGATCAGATACGCAGTATTTT
TRBJ2-1 | TRBV7-2 | - | - | CASSSPWVNEQFF | TGTGCCAGCAGCTCCCCTTGGGTCAATGAGCAGTTCTTC
TRBJ1-4 | TRBV29-1 | - | - | CSVYRGGNEKLFF | TGCAGCGTGTACCGGGGAGGCAATGAAAAACTGTTTTTT
TRBJ1-4 | TRBV21-1 | many | - | CASTGREHEKLFF | TGTGCCAGCACCGGGCGGGAGCATGAAAAACTGTTTTTT
TRBJ2-1 | TRBV6-2/TRBV6-3 | - | TRBD2 | CASGGLAGISYNEQFF | TGTGCCAGCGGGGGACTAGCGGGGATCTCCTACAATGAGCAGTTCTTC
TRBJ1-2 | TRBV7-9 | - | - | CASSYRPPWPYGYTF | TGTGCCAGCAGCTATAGGCCACCCTGGCCCTATGGCTACACCTTC
TRBJ2-1 | TRBV6-5 | - | - | CASRKQGSLQETQFF | TGTGCCAGCAGGAAACAGGGAAGCCTTCAAGAGACCCAGTTCTTC
TRBJ1-1 | TRBV27 | few | - | CASGWENTEAFF | TGTGCCAGCGGCTGGGAGAACACTGAAGCTTTCTTT
TRBJ1-2 | TRBV27 | - | - | CASSALGTLFYGYTF | TGTGCCAGCAGTGCACTTGGGACACTATTCTATGGCTACACCTTC
TRBJ1-5 | TRBV2 | - | - | CASSEWGARTNQPQHF | TGTGCCAGCAGTGAATGGGGAGCCAGAACCAATCAGCCCCAGCATTTT
TRBJ1-2 | TRBV3-1 | many | TRBD1 | CASSQPTGEGYTF | TGTGCCAGCAGCCAACCAACAGGGGAGGGCTACACCTTC
TRBJ2-7 | TRBV29-1 | once | - | CSVKSPFNEQYF | TGCAGCGTTAAGTCTCCATTCAATGAGCAGTACTTC
TRBJ2-3 | TRBV10-3 | few | - | CATRVGGGTDTQYF | TGTGCCACCCGAGTAGGCGGGGGCACAGATACGCAGTATTTT
TRBJ2-5 | TRBV7-2 | - | - | CASTYRAQETQYF | TGTGCCAGCACCTATAGGGCCCAAGAGACCCAGTACTTC
TRBJ2-3 | TRBV6-2/TRBV6-3 | - | - | CASSNGQFTDTQYF | TGTGCCAGCAGTAACGGACAGTTCACAGATACGCAGTATTTT
TRBJ2-7 | TRBV7-8 | - | TRBD2 | CASSSRAGRSSYEQYF | TGTGCCAGTAGCTCAAGAGCGGGGCGGAGTTCCTACGAGCAGTACTTC
TRBJ1-1 | TRBV20-1 | - | - | CSAKGSENTEAFF | TGCAGTGCTAAGGGGTCGGAGAACACTGAAGCTTTCTTT
TRBJ2-3 | TRBV28 | few | TRBD2 | CASRGTSGRDTQYF | TGTGCCAGCCGAGGAACTAGCGGGAGAGATACGCAGTATTTT
TRBJ2-3 | TRBV28 | once | - | CASSVRFTDTQYF | TGTGCCAGCAGTGTCCGTTTCACAGATACGCAGTATTTT
TRBJ1-1 | TRBV7-9 | - | - | CASSSQSSDREAFF | TGTGCCAGCAGCTCACAATCCTCCGACAGGGAAGCTTTCTTT
TRBJ2-1 | TRBV2 | - | TRBD2 | CASQGVGGVEQFF | TGTGCCAGCCAGGGAGTGGGGGGGGTTGAGCAGTTCTTC
TRBJ2-1 | TRBV6-2/TRBV6-3 | - | - | CASSYLTTYNEQFF | TGTGCCAGCAGTTATCTTACTACCTACAATGAGCAGTTCTTC
TRBJ2-4 | TRBV18 | - | - | CASSPGRNIQYF | TGTGCCAGCTCACCAGGCAGAAACATTCAGTACTTC
TRBJ1-4 | TRBV3-1 | - | - | CASSQTRHEKLFF | TGTGCCAGCAGCCAGACTAGACATGAAAAACTGTTTTTT
TRBJ2-7 | TRBV20-1 | - | TRBD2 | CSARTSGEPNEQYF | TGCAGTGCACGTACTAGCGGGGAGCCCAATGAGCAGTACTTC